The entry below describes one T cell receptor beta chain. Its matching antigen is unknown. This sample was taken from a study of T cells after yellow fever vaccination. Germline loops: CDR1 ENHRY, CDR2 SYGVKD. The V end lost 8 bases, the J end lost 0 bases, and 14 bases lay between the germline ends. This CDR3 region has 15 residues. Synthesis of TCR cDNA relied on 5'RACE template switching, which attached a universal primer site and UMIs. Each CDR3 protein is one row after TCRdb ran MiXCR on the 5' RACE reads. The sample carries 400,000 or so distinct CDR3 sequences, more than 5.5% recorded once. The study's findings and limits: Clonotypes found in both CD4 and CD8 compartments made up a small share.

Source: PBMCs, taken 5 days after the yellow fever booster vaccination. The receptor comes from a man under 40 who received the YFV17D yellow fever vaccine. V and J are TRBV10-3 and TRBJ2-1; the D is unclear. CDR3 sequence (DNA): TGTGCCATCTCCAGTGTTCTATTCTCCTACAATGAGCAGTTCTTC. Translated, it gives CAISSVLFSYNEQFF.